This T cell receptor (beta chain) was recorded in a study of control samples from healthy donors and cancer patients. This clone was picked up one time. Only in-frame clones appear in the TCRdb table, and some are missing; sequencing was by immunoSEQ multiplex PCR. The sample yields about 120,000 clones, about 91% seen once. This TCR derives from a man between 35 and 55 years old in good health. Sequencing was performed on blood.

This chain's CDR3 is CASGLAGTTSTDTQYF. The CDR3 DNA is TGTGCTAGTGGTTTGGCGGGCACTACTAGCACAGATACGCAGTATTTT. This sequence joins TRBV12-5 and TRBJ2-3; D gene unclear. CDR1 is LGHNT and CDR2 is FRNRAP in the germline V gene. Trimming shortened V by 1 base and J by 0 bases, and 11 bases separated the two germline ends. The CDR3 is 16 residues long.